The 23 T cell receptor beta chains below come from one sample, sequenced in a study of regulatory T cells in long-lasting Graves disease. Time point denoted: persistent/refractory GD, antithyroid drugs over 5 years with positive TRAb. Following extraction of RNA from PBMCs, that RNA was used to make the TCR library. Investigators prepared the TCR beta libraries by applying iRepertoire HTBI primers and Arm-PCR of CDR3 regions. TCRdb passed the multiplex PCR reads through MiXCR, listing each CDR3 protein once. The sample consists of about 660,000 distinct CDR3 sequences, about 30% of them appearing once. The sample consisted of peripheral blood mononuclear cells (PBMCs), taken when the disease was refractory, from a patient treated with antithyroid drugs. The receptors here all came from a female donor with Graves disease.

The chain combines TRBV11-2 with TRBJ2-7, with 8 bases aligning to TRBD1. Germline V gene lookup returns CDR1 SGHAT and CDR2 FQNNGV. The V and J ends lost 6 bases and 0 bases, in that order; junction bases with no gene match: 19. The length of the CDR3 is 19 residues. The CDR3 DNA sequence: TGTGCCAGCAGTTTCCGAAATAGACTAGGGACAGGATTCTCCTACGAGCAGTACTTC. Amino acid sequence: CASSFRNRLGTGFSYEQYF.

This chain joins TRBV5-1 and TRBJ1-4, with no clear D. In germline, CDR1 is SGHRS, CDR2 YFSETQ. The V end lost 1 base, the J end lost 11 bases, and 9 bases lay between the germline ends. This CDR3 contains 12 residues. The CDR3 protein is CASSLTAGKLFF. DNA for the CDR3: TGCGCCAGCAGCTTGACCGCGGGGAAACTGTTTTTT.

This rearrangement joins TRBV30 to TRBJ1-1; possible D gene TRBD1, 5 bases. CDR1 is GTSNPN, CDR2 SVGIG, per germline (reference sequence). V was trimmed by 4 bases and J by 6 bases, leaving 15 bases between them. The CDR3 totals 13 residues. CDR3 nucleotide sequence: TGTGCCTGGATTGGTACGAGGGGTTCTGAAGCTTTCTTT. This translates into CAWIGTRGSEAFF.

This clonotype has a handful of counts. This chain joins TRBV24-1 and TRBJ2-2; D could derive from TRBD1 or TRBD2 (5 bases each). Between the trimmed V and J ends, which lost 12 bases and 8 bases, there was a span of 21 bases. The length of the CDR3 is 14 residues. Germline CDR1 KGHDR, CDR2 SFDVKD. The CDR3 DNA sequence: TGTGCCCCGAACCACGGGCAGGGACCGGGGGAGCTGTTTTTT. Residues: CAPNHGQGPGELFF.

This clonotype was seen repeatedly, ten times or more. The DNA for the CDR3 is TGTGCCAGCAGCTCGACAGGCCCTTCCTACGAGCAGTACTTC. Its protein is CASSSTGPSYEQYF. The V gene is TRBV11-2, the J gene TRBJ2-7; D is perhaps TRBD1 (6 bases). CDR3 length: 14 residues. V dropped 4 bases and J dropped 1 base, with 11 bases sitting between them. Germline CDR1 and CDR2: SGHAT and FQNNGV. Filled out from reference TRBV11-2 and TRBJ2-7, the complete variable domain reads EAGVAQSPRYKIIEKRQSVAFWCNPISGHATLYWYQQILGQGPKLLIQFQNNGVVDDSQLPKDRFSAERLKGVDSTLKIQPAKLEDSAVYLCASSSTGPSYEQYFGPGTRLTVT.

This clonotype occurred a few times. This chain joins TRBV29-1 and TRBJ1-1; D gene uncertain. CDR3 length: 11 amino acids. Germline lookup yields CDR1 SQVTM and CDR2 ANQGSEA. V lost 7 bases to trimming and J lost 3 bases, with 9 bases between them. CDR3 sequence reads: CSGKEDTEAFF. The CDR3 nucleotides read TGCAGCGGCAAAGAGGACACTGAAGCTTTCTTT.

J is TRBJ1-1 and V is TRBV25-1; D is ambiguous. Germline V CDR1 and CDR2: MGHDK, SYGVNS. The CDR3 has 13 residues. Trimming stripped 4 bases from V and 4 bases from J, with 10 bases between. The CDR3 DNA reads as TGTGCCAGCAGTGTTGGGGAGGGCACTGAAGCTTTCTTT. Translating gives CASSVGEGTEAFF.

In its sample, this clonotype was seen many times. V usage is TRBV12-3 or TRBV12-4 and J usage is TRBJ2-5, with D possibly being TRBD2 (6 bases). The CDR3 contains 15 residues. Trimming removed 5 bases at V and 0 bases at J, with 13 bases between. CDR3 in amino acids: CASSTHRDYQETQYF. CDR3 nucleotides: TGTGCCAGCAGTACCCACCGGGACTACCAAGAGACCCAGTACTTC.

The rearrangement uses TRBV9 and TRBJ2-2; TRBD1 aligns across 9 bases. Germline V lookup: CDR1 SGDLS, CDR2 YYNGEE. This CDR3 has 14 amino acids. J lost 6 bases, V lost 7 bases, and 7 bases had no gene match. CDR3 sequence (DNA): TGTGCCAGCCGGGGACAGGGAAGGGCCGGGGAGCTGTTTTTT. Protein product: CASRGQGRAGELFF.

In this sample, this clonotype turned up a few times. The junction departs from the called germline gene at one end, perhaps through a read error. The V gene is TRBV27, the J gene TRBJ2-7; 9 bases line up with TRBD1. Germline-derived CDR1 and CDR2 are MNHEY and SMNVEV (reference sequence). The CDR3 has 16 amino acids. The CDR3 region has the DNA TGTACCAGCAGTTTATGGACCGGGACAGGGTTGGGAGAGCAGTACTTC. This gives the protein CTSSLWTGTGLGEQYF.

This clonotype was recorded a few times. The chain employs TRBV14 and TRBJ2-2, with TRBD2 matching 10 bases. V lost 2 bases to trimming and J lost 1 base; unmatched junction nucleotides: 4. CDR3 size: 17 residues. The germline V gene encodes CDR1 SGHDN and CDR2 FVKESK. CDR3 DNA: TGTGCCAGCAGCCAACTACTAGCGGGGATGAACACCGGGGAGCTGTTTTTT. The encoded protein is CASSQLLAGMNTGELFF.

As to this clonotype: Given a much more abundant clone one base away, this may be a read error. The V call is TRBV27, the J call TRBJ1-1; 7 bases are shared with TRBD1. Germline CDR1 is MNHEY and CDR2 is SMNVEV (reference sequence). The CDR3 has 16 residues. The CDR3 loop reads CASSPQTGIGNTGAFF. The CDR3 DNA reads TGTGCCAGCAGTCCACAGACAGGGATCGGGAACACTGGAGCTTTCTTT.

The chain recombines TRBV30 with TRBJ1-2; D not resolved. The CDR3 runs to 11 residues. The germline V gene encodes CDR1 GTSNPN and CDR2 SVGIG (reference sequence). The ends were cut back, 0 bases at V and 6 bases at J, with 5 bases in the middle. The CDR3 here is CAWSVWDGYTF. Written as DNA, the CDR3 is TGTGCCTGGAGTGTTTGGGATGGCTACACCTTC.

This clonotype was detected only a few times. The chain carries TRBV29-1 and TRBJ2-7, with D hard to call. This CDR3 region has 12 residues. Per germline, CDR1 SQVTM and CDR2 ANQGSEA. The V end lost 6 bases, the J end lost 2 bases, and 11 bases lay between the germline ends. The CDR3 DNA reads TGCAGCGTCGACGTGCGGCCCTACGAGCAGTACTTC. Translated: CSVDVRPYEQYF.

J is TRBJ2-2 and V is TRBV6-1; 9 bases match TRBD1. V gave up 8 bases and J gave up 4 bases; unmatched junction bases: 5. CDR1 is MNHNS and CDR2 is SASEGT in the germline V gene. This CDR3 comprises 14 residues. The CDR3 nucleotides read TGTGCCAGCCTTAGGACAGGGGTCACCGGGGAGCTGTTTTTT. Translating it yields CASLRTGVTGELFF.

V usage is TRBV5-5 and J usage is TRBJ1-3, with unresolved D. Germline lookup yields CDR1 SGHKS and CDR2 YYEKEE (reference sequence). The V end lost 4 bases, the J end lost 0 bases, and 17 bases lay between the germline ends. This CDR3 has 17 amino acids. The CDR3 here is CASSHSTSGGSGNTIYF. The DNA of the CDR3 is TGTGCCAGCAGCCACTCGACAAGTGGTGGCTCTGGAAACACCATATATTTT. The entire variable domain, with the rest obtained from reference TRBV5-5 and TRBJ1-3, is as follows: DAGVTQSPTHLIKTRGQQVTLRCSPISGHKSVSWYQQVLGQGPQFIFQYYEKEERGRGNFPDRFSARQFPNYSSELNVNALLLGDSALYLCASSHSTSGGSGNTIYFGEGSWLTVV.

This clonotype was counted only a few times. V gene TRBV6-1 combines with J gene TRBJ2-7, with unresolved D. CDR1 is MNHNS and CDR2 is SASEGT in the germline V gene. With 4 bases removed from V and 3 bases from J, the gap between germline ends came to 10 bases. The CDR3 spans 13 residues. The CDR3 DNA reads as TGTGCCAGCAGTGTTCAGAGAGGCTACGAGCAGTACTTC. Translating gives CASSVQRGYEQYF.

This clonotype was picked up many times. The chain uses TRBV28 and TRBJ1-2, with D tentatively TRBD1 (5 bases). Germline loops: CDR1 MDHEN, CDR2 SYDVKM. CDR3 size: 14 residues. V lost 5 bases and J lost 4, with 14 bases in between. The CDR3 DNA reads TGTGCCAGCAGTCTTCCCGGACACATCTATGGCTACACCTTC. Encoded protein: CASSLPGHIYGYTF.

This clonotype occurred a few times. The CDR3 region is CSATPGTGDRGTQYF. The CDR3 bases are TGCAGTGCTACCCCCGGGACAGGGGATCGGGGGACCCAGTACTTC. V is TRBV20-1 and J is TRBJ2-5; 10 bases map to TRBD1. There are 15 residues in the CDR3. J was trimmed by 7 bases and V by 4 bases; bases with no gene match: 12. Germline-derived CDR1 and CDR2 are DFQATT and SNEGSKA (reference sequence).

CDR3: CSGENSPYEQYF. CDR3 coding DNA: TGCAGCGGGGAGAACTCACCCTACGAGCAGTACTTC. The chain recombines TRBV29-1 with TRBJ2-7, with D possibly being TRBD2 (5 bases). In germline, CDR1 is SQVTM, CDR2 ANQGSEA. V was shortened by 7 bases and J by 2 bases, with 12 bases between the two germline ends. This CDR3 spans 12 amino acids.

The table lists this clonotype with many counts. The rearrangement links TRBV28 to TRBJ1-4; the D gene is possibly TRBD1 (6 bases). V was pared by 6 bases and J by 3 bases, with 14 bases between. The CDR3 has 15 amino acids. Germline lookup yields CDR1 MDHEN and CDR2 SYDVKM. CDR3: CASRQTGTPNEKLFF. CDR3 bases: TGTGCCAGCAGACAAACAGGGACCCCTAATGAAAAACTGTTTTTT.

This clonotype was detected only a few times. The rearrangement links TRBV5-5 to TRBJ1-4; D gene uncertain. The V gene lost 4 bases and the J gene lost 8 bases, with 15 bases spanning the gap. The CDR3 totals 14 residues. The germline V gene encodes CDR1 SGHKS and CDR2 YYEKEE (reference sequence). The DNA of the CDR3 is TGTGCCAGCAGCACTGGAGTGAGTCCGGAAAAACTGTTTTTT. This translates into CASSTGVSPEKLFF.

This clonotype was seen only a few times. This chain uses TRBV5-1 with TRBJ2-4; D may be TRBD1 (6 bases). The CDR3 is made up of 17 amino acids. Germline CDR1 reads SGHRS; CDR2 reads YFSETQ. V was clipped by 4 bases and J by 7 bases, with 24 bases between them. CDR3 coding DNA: TGCGCCAGCAGCCGAAGGACAGATCCTATAGGGCGGAACATTCAGTACTTC. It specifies CASSRRTDPIGRNIQYF.